Below are 5 T cell receptor beta chains sequenced from a single sample in a study of identical twins. A single record per CDR3 protein comes from TCRdb applying MiXCR to the 5' RACE reads. This sample has 280,000 or so distinct CDR3 sequences, with 6.5% to 9.5% found just once. This same sample was also part of a study on yellow fever vaccine responses in identical twins.

Sequenced input: memory (CD45RO+) T cells sorted from blood. These TCRs come from a woman between 18 and 30 years old in good health.

The rearrangement joins TRBV20-1 to TRBJ1-1, with a possible D match to TRBD1 (5 bases). The CDR3 has 11 residues. Germline loops: CDR1 DFQATT, CDR2 SNEGSKA (reference sequence). The ends were cut back, 5 bases at V and 6 bases at J, with 10 bases in the middle. The DNA of the CDR3 is TGCAGTGCTGGACGGGGGGCTGAAGCTTTCTTT. Translation: CSAGRGAEAFF.

This clonotype has at least ten counts. This rearrangement joins TRBV10-3 to TRBJ2-7, with 14 bases fitting TRBD2. The germline gives CDR1 ENHRY, CDR2 SYGVKD. CDR3 length: 18 residues. The V gene end was trimmed by 10 bases and the J gene end by 6 bases; junction bases not matched to a gene: 20. The CDR3, as DNA: TGTGCCACCCGACCCCCTGGACTAGCGGGAGGCATGGGAGGCGAGCAGTACTTC. Its translation: CATRPPGLAGGMGGEQYF.

This clonotype was observed a handful of times. The J gene is TRBJ2-1, the V gene TRBV11-1, with D possibly matching TRBD2 (5 bases). Germline V lookup: CDR1 SGHAT, CDR2 FQDESV (reference sequence). The length of the CDR3 is 14 residues. V dropped 8 bases and J dropped 12 bases, with 23 bases sitting between them. CDR3 DNA: TGTGCCAGCCGAAGATCAGCGGCGGGTGGGAGGCAGTTCTTC. Translating gives CASRRSAAGGRQFF. Full variable domain (rest looked up from reference TRBV11-1 and TRBJ2-1): EAEVAQSPRYKITEKSQAVAFWCDPISGHATLYWYRQILGQGPELLVQFQDESVVDDSQLPKDRFSAERLKGVDSTLKIQPAELGDSAMYLCASRRSAAGGRQFFGPGTRLTVL.

There are a few counts of this clonotype. The chain has TRBV18 and TRBJ2-3, with D possibly matching TRBD2 (6 bases). CDR1 and CDR2 from the germline V gene are KGHSH and LQKENI. The CDR3 length is 16 residues. V was pared by 0 bases and J by 1 base, with 11 bases between. The CDR3 loop is CASSPPTGTGTDTQYF. The CDR3 DNA sequence: TGTGCCAGCTCACCACCGACCGGGACTGGCACAGATACGCAGTATTTT.

The chain couples TRBV20-1 to TRBJ1-1; tentatively, D is TRBD1 (5 bases). This CDR3 spans 14 amino acids. Germline V lookup: CDR1 DFQATT, CDR2 SNEGSKA (reference sequence). Trimming took 3 bases from V and 2 from J, leaving 13 bases between them. Here the CDR3 DNA reads TGCAGTGCTAGGGAGGGGACCGATAACACTGAAGCTTTCTTT. Protein: CSAREGTDNTEAFF.